This T cell receptor beta chain was sequenced during a study of early T cells in non-severe SARS-CoV-2 infection. Using its own MiXCR run on the 5' RACE reads, TCRdb lists one record per CDR3 protein. Among about 97,000 distinct CDR3 sequences listed, 11% were seen once. This TCR was recovered from an adult who was a healthcare worker with PCR-confirmed SARS-CoV-2 infection or an uninfected control (not recorded which). The source material was whole blood, sampled at baseline.

The DNA of the CDR3 is TGTGCCAGTAGTCCTATCCAGGGGAGTAGCAATCAGCCCCAGCATTTT. Translated, it gives CASSPIQGSSNQPQHF. V gene TRBV19 combines with J gene TRBJ1-5, with D possibly being TRBD1 (6 bases). CDR3 size: 16 residues. Germline values: CDR1 LNHDA, CDR2 SQIVND (reference sequence). The V gene lost 5 bases and the J gene lost 0 bases, with 14 bases spanning the gap.